A selection of T cell receptor beta chains follows, all from one sample in a study of shared clonotypes between healthy human individuals. The assay was immunoSEQ multiplex PCR, and TCRdb's table has in-frame clones only and misses some. Counted here are 650,000 to 800,000 clones, approximately 90% occurring once; the ten biggest clones make up roughly 22%. The sample taken for sequencing was naive CD8+ T cells sorted from blood. These receptor sequences come from a man aged 25-45 years in good health. Each CDR3 is given with its conserved first and last residue. The D gene is left open where the match is weak. Where a row states a size, it is once, few, many or the class of an expanded clone; other rows omit it.

cdr3_length: 18
d_call: TRBD2
clone_size: once
v_call: TRBV7-9
j_call: TRBJ2-1
cdr3_aa: CASSLAMASGVRENEQFF
cdr3_nt: TGTGCCAGCAGCTTAGCGATGGCGAGCGGGGTTAGGGAGAATGAGCAGTTCTTC

cdr3_length: 15
d_call: TRBD1
clone_size: once
v_call: TRBV5-1
j_call: TRBJ1-2
cdr3_aa: CASSPLPGQAYGYTF
cdr3_nt: TGCGCCAGCAGCCCCCTACCGGGACAGGCCTATGGCTACACCTTC

cdr3_length: 13
d_call: -
clone_size: -
v_call: TRBV27
j_call: TRBJ2-5
cdr3_aa: CASSLWGPQTQYF
cdr3_nt: TGTGCCAGCAGTTTATGGGGCCCCCAGACCCAGTACTTC

cdr3_length: 15
d_call: TRBD1
clone_size: -
v_call: TRBV29-1
j_call: TRBJ2-5
cdr3_aa: CSVEDPGQDRWTQYF
cdr3_nt: TGCAGCGTTGAAGATCCTGGACAGGATCGATGGACCCAGTACTTC

cdr3_length: 16
d_call: TRBD2
clone_size: -
v_call: TRBV7-6
j_call: TRBJ2-3
cdr3_aa: CASSSRLARGPDTQYF
cdr3_nt: TGTGCCAGCAGCTCGAGACTAGCCAGAGGCCCAGATACGCAGTATTTT

cdr3_length: 12
d_call: -
clone_size: once
v_call: TRBV18
j_call: TRBJ2-2
cdr3_aa: CASPGLTGELFF
cdr3_nt: TGTGCCAGCCCGGGTTTGACCGGGGAGCTGTTTTTT

cdr3_length: 15
d_call: TRBD1
clone_size: -
v_call: TRBV27
j_call: TRBJ2-3
cdr3_aa: CASSFLGQATGTQYF
cdr3_nt: TGTGCCAGCAGTTTCCTGGGACAGGCCACCGGTACGCAGTATTTT

cdr3_length: 15
d_call: TRBD2
clone_size: -
v_call: TRBV4-1
j_call: TRBJ2-5
cdr3_aa: CASSQEQRGPETQYF
cdr3_nt: TGCGCCAGCAGCCAAGAACAGCGGGGTCCGGAGACCCAGTACTTC

cdr3_length: 15
d_call: TRBD1
clone_size: -
v_call: TRBV7-9
j_call: TRBJ1-1
cdr3_aa: CASSSSGTGFTEAFF
cdr3_nt: TGTGCCAGCAGCAGCTCCGGGACAGGCTTCACTGAAGCTTTCTTT

cdr3_length: 14
d_call: -
clone_size: -
v_call: TRBV7-2
j_call: TRBJ2-5
cdr3_aa: CASSNGGPQETQYF
cdr3_nt: TGTGCCAGCAGCAACGGGGGGCCTCAAGAGACCCAGTACTTC

cdr3_length: 15
d_call: TRBD2
clone_size: -
v_call: TRBV7-9
j_call: TRBJ2-1
cdr3_aa: CASSLTSGTYNEQFF
cdr3_nt: TGTGCCAGCAGCTTAACTAGCGGGACGTACAATGAGCAGTTCTTC

cdr3_length: 15
d_call: -
clone_size: few
v_call: TRBV11-2
j_call: TRBJ2-7
cdr3_aa: CASSLAMGPSYEQYF
cdr3_nt: TGTGCCAGCAGCTTAGCAATGGGGCCTTCCTACGAGCAGTACTTC

cdr3_length: 13
d_call: -
clone_size: -
v_call: TRBV5-4
j_call: TRBJ1-1
cdr3_aa: CASSLGGNTEAFF
cdr3_nt: TGTGCCAGCAGCTTGGGGGGGAACACTGAAGCTTTCTTT